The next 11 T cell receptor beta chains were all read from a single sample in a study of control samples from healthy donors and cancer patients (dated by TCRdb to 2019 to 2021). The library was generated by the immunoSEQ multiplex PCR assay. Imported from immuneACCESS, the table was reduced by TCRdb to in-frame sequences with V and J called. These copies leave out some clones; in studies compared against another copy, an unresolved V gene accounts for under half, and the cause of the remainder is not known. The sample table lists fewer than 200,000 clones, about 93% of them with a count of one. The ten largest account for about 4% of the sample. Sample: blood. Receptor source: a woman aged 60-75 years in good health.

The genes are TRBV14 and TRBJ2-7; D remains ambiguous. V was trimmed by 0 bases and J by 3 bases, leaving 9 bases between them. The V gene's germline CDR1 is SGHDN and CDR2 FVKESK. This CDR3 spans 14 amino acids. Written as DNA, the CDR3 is TGTGCCAGCAGCCAAGATAGGACCAGCTACGAGCAGTACTTC. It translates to CASSQDRTSYEQYF.

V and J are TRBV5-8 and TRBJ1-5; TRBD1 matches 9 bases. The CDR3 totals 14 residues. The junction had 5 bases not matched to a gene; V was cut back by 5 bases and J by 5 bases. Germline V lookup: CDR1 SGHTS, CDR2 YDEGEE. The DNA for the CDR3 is TGTGCCAGCAGTCAAGGGACAGGGCATCAGCCCCAGCATTTT. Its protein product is CASSQGTGHQPQHF.

The DNA of the CDR3 is TGTGCCAGCAACATAGACGGGGGGAGCTCCTACGAGCAGTACTTC. Amino acid sequence: CASNIDGGSSYEQYF. The chain carries TRBV9 and TRBJ2-7, with 7 bases identical to TRBD2. CDR3 length: 15 residues. Germline CDR1 is SGDLS and CDR2 is YYNGEE. V trimming: 6 bases; J trimming: 0 bases; junction bases outside the gene matches: 9.

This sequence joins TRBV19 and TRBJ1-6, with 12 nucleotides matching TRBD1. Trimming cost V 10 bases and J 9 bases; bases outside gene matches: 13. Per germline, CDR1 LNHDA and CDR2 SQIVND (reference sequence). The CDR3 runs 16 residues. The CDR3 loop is CATTPPGTGGFSPLHF. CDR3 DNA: TGTGCCACCACTCCGCCCGGGACAGGGGGCTTTTCACCCCTCCACTTT.

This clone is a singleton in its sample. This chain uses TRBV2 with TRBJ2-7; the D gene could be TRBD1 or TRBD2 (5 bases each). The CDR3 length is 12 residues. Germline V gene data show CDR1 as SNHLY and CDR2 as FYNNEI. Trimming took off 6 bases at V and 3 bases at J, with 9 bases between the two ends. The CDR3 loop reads CASRGRGYEQYF. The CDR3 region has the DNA TGTGCCAGCAGGGGACGGGGCTACGAGCAGTACTTC.

CDR3 protein: CASSYGGANDYEQYF. CDR3 sequence (DNA): TGTGCCAGCAGTTACGGGGGGGCGAACGATTACGAGCAGTACTTC. The chain employs TRBV6-5 and TRBJ2-7; D is possibly TRBD2 (7 bases). Germline V gene lookup returns CDR1 MNHEY and CDR2 SVGAGI. CDR3 length: 15 amino acids. Trimming pared 2 bases from V and 4 bases from J, leaving 15 bases between.

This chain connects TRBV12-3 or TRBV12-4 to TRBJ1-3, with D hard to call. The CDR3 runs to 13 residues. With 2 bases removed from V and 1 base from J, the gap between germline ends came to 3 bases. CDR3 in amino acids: CASSLQSGNTIYF. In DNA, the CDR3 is TGTGCCAGCAGTTTACAGTCTGGAAACACCATATATTTT.

CDR3: CAWSVAGGPIGYSPLHF. Here the CDR3 DNA reads TGTGCCTGGAGTGTGGCAGGGGGTCCGATCGGATATTCACCCCTCCACTTT. This chain joins TRBV30 and TRBJ1-6, with 7 bases fitting TRBD1. Per the germline V gene, CDR1 is GTSNPN and CDR2 is SVGIG (reference sequence). The V gene end was trimmed by 0 bases and the J gene end by 8 bases; junction bases not matched to a gene: 13. The CDR3 sequence is 17 residues long. The full variable domain, completed using reference TRBV30 and TRBJ1-6, is SQTIHQWPATLVQPVGSPLSLECTVEGTSNPNLYWYRQAAGRGLQLLFYSVGIGQISSEVPQNLSASRPQDRQFILSSKKLLLSDSGFYLCAWSVAGGPIGYSPLHFGNGTRLTVT.

The CDR3 sequence: CASSVVQGNTIYF. Here the CDR3 DNA reads TGTGCCAGCAGCGTAGTTCAGGGAAACACCATATATTTT. This sequence joins TRBV9 and TRBJ1-3; D gene unclear. The V end lost 0 bases, the J end lost 4 bases, and 5 bases lay between the germline ends. The CDR3 is 13 amino acids. The V gene's germline CDR1 is SGDLS and CDR2 YYNGEE.

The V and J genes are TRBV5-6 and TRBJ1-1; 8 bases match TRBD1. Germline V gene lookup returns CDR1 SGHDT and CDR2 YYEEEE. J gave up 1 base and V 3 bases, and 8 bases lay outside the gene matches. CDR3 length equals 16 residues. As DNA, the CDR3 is TGTGCCAGCAGCTCCAACAGGGGGAAGGGGAACACTGAAGCTTTCTTT. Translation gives CASSSNRGKGNTEAFF.

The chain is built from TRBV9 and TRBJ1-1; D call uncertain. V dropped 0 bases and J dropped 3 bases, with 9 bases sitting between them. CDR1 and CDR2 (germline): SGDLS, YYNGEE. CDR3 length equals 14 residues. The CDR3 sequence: CASSVVGIDTEAFF. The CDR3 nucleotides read TGTGCCAGCAGCGTAGTTGGTATAGACACTGAAGCTTTCTTT.